Each of the 12 T cell receptor beta chains below was sequenced from the same sample in a study of vaccination and CD4 T cells after COVID-19. Sequenced with the Oncomine TCR Beta short-read assay was DNA taken from cultured CD4+ T cells. TCRdb used MiXCR to reprocess the PCR reads, holding one entry per CDR3 protein. The sample lists around 15,000 distinct CDR3 sequences; more than 40% were seen once. Sample time point: late sampling 161 to 241 days after vaccination in a few convalescent patients. Noted treatment: approximately 10-day PBMC culture with coronavirus spike peptide pools or control peptides (ViraFEST assay). No antigens are known for them. The material was CD4+ T cells from blood, cultured in vitro, obtained about 7 months after SARS-CoV-2 vaccination. The receptors come from a human donor who had recovered from COVID-19.

The chain carries TRBV5-4 and TRBJ1-2, with a weak D call TRBD1 (6 bases). V was trimmed by 4 bases and J by 4 bases, leaving 14 bases between them. CDR3 size: 14 residues. Germline CDR1 and CDR2: SGHNT and YYREEE (reference sequence). The CDR3 spells CASSNAGGTYGYTF. Written as DNA, the CDR3 is TGTGCCAGCAGCAATGCCGGGGGCACCTATGGCTACACCTTC.

The chain carries TRBV20-1 and TRBJ1-2, with 9 positions matching TRBD1. V lost 0 bases, J lost 7 bases, and 6 bases stayed unmatched. CDR1 and CDR2 from the germline V gene are DFQATT and SNEGSKA (reference sequence). CDR3 size: 14 residues. CDR3 coding DNA: TGCAGTGCTAGAGATGGGACAGGGCTCTCTGGCTACACCTTC. Its protein product is CSARDGTGLSGYTF.

V and J are TRBV7-3 and TRBJ2-2; D is unclear. V dropped 3 bases and J dropped 1 base, with 6 bases sitting between them. Per germline, CDR1 SGHTA and CDR2 FQGTGA. This CDR3 is 14 amino acids long. The CDR3 sequence is CASSLFRNTGELFF. CDR3 nucleotides: TGTGCCAGCAGCTTGTTCAGGAACACCGGGGAGCTGTTTTTT.

V gene TRBV5-1 combines with J gene TRBJ2-2; D call uncertain. V lost 0 bases and J lost 4, with 7 bases in between. This CDR3 region has 14 residues. Germline assignment: CDR1 SGHRS and CDR2 YFSETQ. The CDR3 loop reads CASSLVPRTGELFF. The DNA of the CDR3 is TGCGCCAGCAGCTTGGTGCCGCGCACCGGGGAGCTGTTTTTT.

This sequence joins TRBV12-3 or TRBV12-4 and TRBJ1-1; D gene unclear. The CDR3 covers 12 residues. V lost 7 bases to trimming and J lost 4 bases, with 10 bases between them. Written as DNA, the CDR3 is TGTGCCAGCATGAACAGTTTCACTGAAGCTTTCTTT. Translating gives CASMNSFTEAFF.

J is TRBJ1-3 and V is TRBV4-2; possibly TRBD1 for D (5 bases). Germline values: CDR1 LGHNA, CDR2 YNFKEQ. Trimming cost V 4 bases and J 0 bases, with 10 bases left between them. This CDR3 is 15 amino acids long. In DNA form, the CDR3 reads TGTGCCAGCAGCCCAGAGGGGACCTCTGGAAACACCATATATTTT. It is translated as CASSPEGTSGNTIYF.

The chain carries TRBV6-1 and TRBJ2-1; D not resolved. The CDR3 runs 14 residues. Per the germline V gene, CDR1 is MNHNS and CDR2 is SASEGT. The V end was cut by 6 bases, the J end by 0 bases, with 9 bases between. CDR3 loop: CASRSLSSYNEQFF. CDR3 coding DNA: TGTGCCAGCAGGTCCCTAAGCTCCTACAATGAGCAGTTCTTC.

Written as DNA, the CDR3 is TGTGCCAGCAGCCTCAGAAAGCATAACACTGAAGCTTTCTTT. Amino acids: CASSLRKHNTEAFF. The rearrangement links TRBV7-2 to TRBJ1-1; D remains ambiguous. The CDR3 spans 14 residues. Germline CDR1 is SGHTA and CDR2 is FQGNSA. With 5 bases removed from V and 2 bases from J, the gap between germline ends came to 12 bases.

This sequence joins TRBV7-9 and TRBJ1-4; D gene uncertain. V shed 5 bases and J shed 8 bases, with 9 bases lying between them. This CDR3 spans 12 amino acids. Germline lookup yields CDR1 SEHNR and CDR2 FQNEAQ (reference sequence). The CDR3 spells CASSPQGEKLFF. CDR3 DNA: TGTGCCAGCAGCCCTCAAGGAGAAAAACTGTTTTTT.

This chain uses TRBV7-9 with TRBJ2-5; 10 bases map to TRBD2. The germline V gene has CDR1 SEHNR and CDR2 FQNEAQ (reference sequence). CDR3 length: 17 amino acids. The V segment lost 5 bases and the J segment 5 bases; nucleotides outside the gene matches: 14. CDR3 loop: CASSPASLAGAGETQYF. The DNA of the CDR3 is TGTGCCAGCAGCCCCGCTTCCCTAGCGGGGGCAGGGGAGACCCAGTACTTC.

This clonotype was seen a handful of times. The chain combines TRBV20-1 with TRBJ1-1; possibly TRBD1 for D (6 bases). The germline V and J ends were trimmed by 0 bases and 4 bases, with 12 bases remaining between them. The germline V gene has CDR1 DFQATT and CDR2 SNEGSKA (reference sequence). The CDR3 runs 14 residues. The DNA for the CDR3 is TGCAGTGCTAGAGATCGTCAGGGGTTCACTGAAGCTTTCTTT. As protein: CSARDRQGFTEAFF.

This clonotype showed up just a few times. The V call is TRBV7-2, the J call TRBJ2-5, with 12 bases that match TRBD2. Germline loops: CDR1 SGHTA, CDR2 FQGNSA. The CDR3 consists of 15 residues. With V trimmed by 6 bases and J by 5 bases, 7 bases remained unmatched. In DNA, the CDR3 is TGTGCCAGCAGACAAAGACTAGCGGGAGACGAGACCCAGTACTTC. Its protein is CASRQRLAGDETQYF.